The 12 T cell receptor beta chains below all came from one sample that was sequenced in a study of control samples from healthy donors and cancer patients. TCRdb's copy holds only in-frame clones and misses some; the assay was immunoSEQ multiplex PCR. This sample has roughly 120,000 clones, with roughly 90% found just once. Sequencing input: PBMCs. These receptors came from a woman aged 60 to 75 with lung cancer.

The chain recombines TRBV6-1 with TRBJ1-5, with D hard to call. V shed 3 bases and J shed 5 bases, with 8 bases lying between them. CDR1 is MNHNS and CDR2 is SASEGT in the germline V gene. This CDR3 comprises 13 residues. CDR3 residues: CASSDQGYQPQHF. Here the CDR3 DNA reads TGTGCCAGCAGTGATCAAGGGTATCAGCCCCAGCATTTT.

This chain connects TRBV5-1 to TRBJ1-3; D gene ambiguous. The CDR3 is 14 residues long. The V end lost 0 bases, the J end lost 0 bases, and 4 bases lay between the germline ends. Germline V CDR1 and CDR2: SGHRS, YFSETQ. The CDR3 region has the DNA TGCGCCAGCAGCTTGGGAAACTCTGGAAACACCATATATTTT. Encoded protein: CASSLGNSGNTIYF.

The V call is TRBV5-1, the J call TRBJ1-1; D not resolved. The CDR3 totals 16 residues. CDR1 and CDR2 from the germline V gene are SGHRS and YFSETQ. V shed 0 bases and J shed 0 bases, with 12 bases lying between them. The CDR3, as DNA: TGCGCCAGCAGCTTGGGGCCAGCTCAAATGAACACTGAAGCTTTCTTT. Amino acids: CASSLGPAQMNTEAFF.

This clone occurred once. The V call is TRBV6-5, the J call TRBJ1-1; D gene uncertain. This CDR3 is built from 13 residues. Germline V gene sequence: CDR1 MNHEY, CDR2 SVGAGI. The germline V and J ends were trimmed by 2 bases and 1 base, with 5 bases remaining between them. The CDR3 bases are TGTGCCAGCAGTTACAATCAGAACACTGAAGCTTTCTTT. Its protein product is CASSYNQNTEAFF.

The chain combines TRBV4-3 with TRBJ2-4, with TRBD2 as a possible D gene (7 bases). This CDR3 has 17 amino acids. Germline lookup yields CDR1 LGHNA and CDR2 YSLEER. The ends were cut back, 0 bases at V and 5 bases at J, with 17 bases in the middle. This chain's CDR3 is CASSQEAIGGRENIQYF. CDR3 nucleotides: TGCGCCAGCAGCCAAGAGGCGATCGGGGGGCGCGAAAACATTCAGTACTTC.

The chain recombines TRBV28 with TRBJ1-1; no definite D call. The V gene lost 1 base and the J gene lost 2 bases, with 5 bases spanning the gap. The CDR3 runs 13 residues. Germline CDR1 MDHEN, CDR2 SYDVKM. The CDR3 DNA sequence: TGTGCCAGCAGTTTATCCATTAACACTGAAGCTTTCTTT. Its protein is CASSLSINTEAFF.

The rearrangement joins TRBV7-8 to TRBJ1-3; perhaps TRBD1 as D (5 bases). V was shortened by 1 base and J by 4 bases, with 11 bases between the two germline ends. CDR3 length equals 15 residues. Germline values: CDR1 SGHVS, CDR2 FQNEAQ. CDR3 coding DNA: TGTGCCAGCAGCTTAGTAGGGGTCGACGGAAACACCATATATTTT. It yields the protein CASSLVGVDGNTIYF.

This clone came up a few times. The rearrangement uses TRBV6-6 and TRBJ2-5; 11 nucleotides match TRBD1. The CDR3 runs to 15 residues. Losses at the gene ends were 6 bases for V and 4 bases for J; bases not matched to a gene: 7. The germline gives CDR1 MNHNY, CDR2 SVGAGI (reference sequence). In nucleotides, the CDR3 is TGTGCCAGCAGCCAAGCCGGGACAGGGGGAGAGACCCAGTACTTC. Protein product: CASSQAGTGGETQYF.

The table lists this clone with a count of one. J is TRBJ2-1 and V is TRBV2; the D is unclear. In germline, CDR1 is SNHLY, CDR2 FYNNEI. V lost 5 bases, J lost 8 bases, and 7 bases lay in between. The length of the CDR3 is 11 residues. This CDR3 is CASSPVDEQFF. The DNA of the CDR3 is TGTGCCAGCAGTCCCGTCGATGAGCAGTTCTTC.

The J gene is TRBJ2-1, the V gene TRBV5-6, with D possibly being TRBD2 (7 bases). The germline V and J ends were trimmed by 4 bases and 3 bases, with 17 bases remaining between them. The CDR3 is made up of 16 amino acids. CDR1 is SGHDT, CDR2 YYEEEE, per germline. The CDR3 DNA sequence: TGTGCCAGCAGCGTCGGGGGGCGTACAATCTACAATGAGCAGTTCTTC. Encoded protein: CASSVGGRTIYNEQFF.

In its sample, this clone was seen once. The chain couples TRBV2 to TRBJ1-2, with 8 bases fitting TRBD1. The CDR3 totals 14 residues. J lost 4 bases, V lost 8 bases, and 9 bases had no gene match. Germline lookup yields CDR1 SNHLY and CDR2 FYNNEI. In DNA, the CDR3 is TGTGCCAGCGGTCCAAGGACAGGGAGCTATGGCTACACCTTC. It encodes CASGPRTGSYGYTF.

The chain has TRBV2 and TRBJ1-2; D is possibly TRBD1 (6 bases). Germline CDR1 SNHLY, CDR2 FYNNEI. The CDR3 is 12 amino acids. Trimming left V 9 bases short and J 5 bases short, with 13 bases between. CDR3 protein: CARGALGYGYTF. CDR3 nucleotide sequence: TGTGCCAGGGGGGCCCTAGGGTATGGCTACACCTTC.